This T cell receptor (beta chain) was found in a study of OX40 agonist ivuxolimab in advanced cancers. The wider study: Among those enrolled, mean age was approximately 60 years (range roughly 20 to 85) and roughly 84% were male. Participants could have had prior anti-PD-1, anti-PD-L1 or anti-CTLA-4 therapy, and less than 45% had some.

Study results and limitations: By week 6 at 0.1 to 3.0 mg/kg, blood CD4+ and CD8+ T cells had expanded clonally.

Only in-frame clones appear in the TCRdb table, and some are missing; sequencing was by immunoSEQ multiplex PCR. The repertoire holds about 83,000 clones, with around 84% as singletons. Details on this clone: What it recognizes is unknown.

Exclusion applied to patients with autoimmune disease history or systemic immunosuppression. Trimming pared 5 bases from V and 0 bases from J, leaving 17 bases between. CDR1 and CDR2 from the germline V gene are KGHSH and LQKENI. There are 18 residues in the CDR3. The sequence derives from an adult with an advanced solid tumor such as melanoma, head and neck, liver or kidney cancer. The source was CD4+ or CD8+ T cells sorted from blood, collected in a trial of the OX40 agonist ivuxolimab. The chain joins TRBV18 to TRBJ2-6; tentatively, D is TRBD1 (6 bases). This chain's CDR3 is CASSSQGPYSSGANVLTF. CDR3 DNA: TGTGCCAGCTCATCGCAGGGGCCATACTCCTCTGGGGCCAACGTCCTGACTTTC.